The next 17 T cell receptor beta chains were all read from a single sample in a study of cytomegalovirus exposure and HLA in healthy donors (TCRdb year 2017). The library was built by means of the immunoSEQ multiplex PCR assay. TCRdb limited this immuneACCESS table to in-frame rearrangements with V and J called. A share of clones is missing; checked studies link under half to unresolved V genes, and the rest is unexplained. The sample yields about 280,000 clones; 85% to 90% were counted once. The ten largest clonotypes hold over 0.85% of the sample. Sequences were obtained from PBMCs. Receptors originate from a woman in her late teens or twenties in good health and CMV-seronegative.

V is TRBV9 and J is TRBJ1-1; weak D call: TRBD1 (5 bases). Germline-derived CDR1 and CDR2 are SGDLS and YYNGEE. Trimming pared 1 base from V and 0 bases from J, leaving 10 bases between. The CDR3 is 15 amino acids. This CDR3 reads CASSVFQGMNTEAFF. CDR3 coding DNA: TGTGCCAGCAGCGTATTCCAGGGAATGAACACTGAAGCTTTCTTT. The whole variable domain, filled in from reference TRBV9 and TRBJ1-1, reads DSGVTQTPKHLITATGQRVTLRCSPRSGDLSVYWYQQSLDQGLQFLIQYYNGEERAKGNILERFSAQQFPDLHSELNLSSLELGDSALYFCASSVFQGMNTEAFFGQGTRLTVV.

This rearrangement joins TRBV18 to TRBJ2-2; 7 bases fit TRBD1. J lost 6 bases, V lost 4 bases, and 11 bases had no gene match. The V gene's germline CDR1 is KGHSH and CDR2 LQKENI. CDR3 length equals 16 residues. CDR3 sequence: CASSLRTGSSAGELFF. CDR3 nucleotide sequence: TGTGCCAGCTCACTCAGGACAGGCTCGAGCGCCGGGGAGCTGTTTTTT.

This chain connects TRBV7-9 to TRBJ2-7; a possible D gene is TRBD1 (6 bases). The CDR3 is 16 residues long. Germline V lookup: CDR1 SEHNR, CDR2 FQNEAQ (reference sequence). Trimming left V 3 bases short and J 1 base short, with 16 bases between. As DNA, the CDR3 is TGTGCCAGCAGCTTTCCGATTGGGCAGGGGTCCTACGAGCAGTACTTC. It translates to CASSFPIGQGSYEQYF.

This clone came up a few times. CDR3 in DNA: TGCGCCAGCAGCATGGGCGGGAGCTCCTACGAGCAGTACTTC. Translated: CASSMGGSSYEQYF. The chain joins TRBV10-1 to TRBJ2-7; 7 bases match TRBD2. This CDR3 has 14 amino acids. Unmatched junction bases numbered 5, after V lost 6 bases and J lost 0 bases. CDR1 and CDR2 (germline): WNHNN, SYGVQD (reference sequence).

The chain is built from TRBV25-1 and TRBJ2-3, with D possibly matching TRBD1 (6 bases). Germline CDR1 reads MGHDK; CDR2 reads SYGVNS. This CDR3 comprises 14 residues. V lost 2 bases, J lost 2 bases, and 8 bases lay in between. The CDR3 DNA is TGTGCCAGCAGTGAAGAGGGGGTCACAGATACGCAGTATTTT. Its protein is CASSEEGVTDTQYF.

The chain recombines TRBV6-1 with TRBJ1-5; 9 nucleotides line up with TRBD1. This CDR3 region has 14 residues. Germline V gene sequence: CDR1 MNHNS, CDR2 SASEGT. Trimming took 4 bases from V and 6 from J; bases not matched to a gene: 4. The CDR3 reads CASSAGTGIQPQHF. DNA for the CDR3: TGTGCCAGCAGTGCCGGGACAGGGATTCAGCCCCAGCATTTT.

The chain links TRBV6-5 to TRBJ2-4; 7 positions match TRBD2. The V gene's germline CDR1 is MNHEY and CDR2 SVGAGI. This CDR3 spans 15 amino acids. V was clipped by 6 bases and J by 4 bases; unmatched bases: 9. The CDR3 loop is CASSPYPGGKNIQYF. CDR3 nucleotide sequence: TGTGCCAGCAGCCCTTACCCCGGGGGGAAAAACATTCAGTACTTC.

CDR3 sequence: CASSPRQNRNTEAFF. The CDR3 coding sequence is TGTGCCAGCAGCCCCCGACAGAACCGGAACACTGAAGCTTTCTTT. V gene TRBV7-8 combines with J gene TRBJ1-1, with D possibly matching TRBD1 (5 bases). Trimming took 5 bases from V and 1 from J, leaving 14 bases between them. The germline V gene has CDR1 SGHVS and CDR2 FQNEAQ. The CDR3 contains 15 residues.

The gene calls are TRBV29-1 and TRBJ2-7; 7 bases are a match to TRBD1. The CDR3 spans 12 residues. Looked up from germline, CDR1 is SQVTM and CDR2 is ANQGSEA. V lost 7 bases to trimming and J lost 1 base; unmatched junction nucleotides: 4. The CDR3, as DNA: TGCAGCGCCCGGGACAGTTCCTACGAGCAGTACTTC. Translating gives CSARDSSYEQYF.

The chain links TRBV28 to TRBJ1-2, with a tentative D call TRBD1 (6 bases). The CDR3 runs 11 residues. Trimming cost V 8 bases and J 2 bases, with 6 bases left between them. Germline V gene sequence: CDR1 MDHEN, CDR2 SYDVKM. The CDR3 protein is CASGQNYGYTF. CDR3 in DNA: TGTGCCAGCGGACAGAACTATGGCTACACCTTC.

This chain uses TRBV6-5 with TRBJ2-2, with 7 nucleotides matching TRBD1. The CDR3 has 14 residues. CDR1 and CDR2 (germline): MNHEY, SVGAGI. Trimming took 4 bases from V and 5 from J; bases not matched to a gene: 4. CDR3 loop: CASSSRGRTGELFF. Written as DNA, the CDR3 is TGTGCCAGCAGTTCAAGGGGGCGTACCGGGGAGCTGTTTTTT.

This chain uses TRBV9 with TRBJ1-2, with D tentatively TRBD1 (5 bases). Trimming stripped 3 bases from V and 8 bases from J, with 14 bases between. This CDR3 contains 13 residues. CDR1 and CDR2 from the germline V gene are SGDLS and YYNGEE. The CDR3, as DNA: TGTGCCAGCAGCGGGGGAGGGGCGCACGGCTACACCTTC. Its translation: CASSGGGAHGYTF.

The genes are TRBV18 and TRBJ2-7, with 10 nucleotides matching TRBD2. The CDR3 consists of 15 residues. J lost 1 base, V lost 3 bases, and 3 bases had no gene match. CDR1 is KGHSH and CDR2 is LQKENI in the germline V gene. CDR3 coding DNA: TGTGCCAGCTCACCCTGGACTAGCGGATCCTACGAGCAGTACTTC. It translates to CASSPWTSGSYEQYF.

The gene calls are TRBV20-1 and TRBJ1-2, with no clear D. Germline V gives CDR1 DFQATT, CDR2 SNEGSKA (reference sequence). Trimming cost V 3 bases and J 6 bases, with 5 bases left between them. The CDR3 totals 10 residues. The CDR3 region has the DNA TGCAGTGCTAGCCTTCATGGCTACACCTTC. This codes for CSASLHGYTF.

The chain is built from TRBV6-4 and TRBJ2-1; D may be TRBD2 (5 bases). Germline V lookup: CDR1 MRHNA, CDR2 SNTAGT. The CDR3 contains 13 residues. Trimming took 3 bases from V and 7 from J, leaving 10 bases between them. In DNA form, the CDR3 reads TGTGCCAGCAGTGAGGGAGATGCTAATGAGCAGTTCTTC. Protein product: CASSEGDANEQFF.

This clone was counted a single time. This chain connects TRBV7-2 to TRBJ2-7; TRBD1 aligns across 8 bases. CDR1 is SGHTA and CDR2 is FQGNSA in the germline V gene. V was pared by 1 base and J by 7 bases, with 15 bases of the junction left unmatched. The CDR3 loop spans 17 amino acids. CDR3 sequence reads: CASSLVGTGGGGGEQYF. The CDR3 DNA sequence: TGTGCCAGCAGCTTAGTGGGGACAGGAGGTGGAGGAGGAGAGCAGTACTTC.

The V call is TRBV10-3, the J call TRBJ2-7; D unclear. Looked up from germline, CDR1 is ENHRY and CDR2 is SYGVKD. The length of the CDR3 is 15 residues. Trimming removed 6 bases from V and 2 bases from J, with 17 bases in between. CDR3 amino acids: CAIREAGTTTYEQYF. DNA of the CDR3: TGTGCCATCAGAGAGGCCGGCACGACAACCTACGAGCAGTACTTC.